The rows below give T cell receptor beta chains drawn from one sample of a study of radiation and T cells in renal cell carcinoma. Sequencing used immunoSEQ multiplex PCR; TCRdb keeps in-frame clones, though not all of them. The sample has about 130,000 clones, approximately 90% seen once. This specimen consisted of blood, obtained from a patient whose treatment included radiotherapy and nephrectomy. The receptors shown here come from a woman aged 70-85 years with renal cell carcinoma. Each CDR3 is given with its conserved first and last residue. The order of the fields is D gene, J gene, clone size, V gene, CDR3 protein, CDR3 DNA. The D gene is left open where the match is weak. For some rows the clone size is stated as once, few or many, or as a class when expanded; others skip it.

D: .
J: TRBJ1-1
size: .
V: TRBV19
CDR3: CASGGPRTIVRFDTEAFF
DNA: TGTGCCAGCGGCGGGCCCCGGACAATTGTTCGTTTTGACACTGAAGCTTTCTTT

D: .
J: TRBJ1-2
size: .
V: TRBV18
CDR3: CASSPDSAGYGYTF
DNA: TGTGCCAGCTCACCGGACAGCGCGGGCTATGGCTACACCTTC

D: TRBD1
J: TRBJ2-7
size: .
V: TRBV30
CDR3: CAWSRGTGFMQEQYF
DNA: TGTGCCTGGAGCAGGGGGACAGGTTTTATGCAGGAGCAGTACTTC

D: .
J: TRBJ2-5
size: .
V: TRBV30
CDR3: CAWSVLGGGAETQYF
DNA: TGTGCCTGGAGTGTACTTGGAGGGGGGGCAGAGACCCAGTACTTC

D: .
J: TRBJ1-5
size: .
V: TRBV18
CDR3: CASSPQRTVGSNQPQHF
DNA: TGTGCCAGCTCACCACAAAGGACAGTAGGGAGCAATCAGCCCCAGCATTTT

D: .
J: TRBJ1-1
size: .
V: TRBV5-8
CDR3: CASRSTWNTEAFF
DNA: TGTGCCAGCCGTAGTACGTGGAACACTGAAGCTTTCTTT

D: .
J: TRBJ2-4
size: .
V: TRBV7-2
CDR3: CASSTPGAKNIQYF
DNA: TGTGCCAGCAGCACCCCGGGAGCCAAAAACATTCAGTACTTC

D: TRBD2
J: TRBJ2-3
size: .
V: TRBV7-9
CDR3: CASSLAGGSTDTQYF
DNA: TGTGCCAGCAGCTTAGCGGGGGGGAGCACAGATACGCAGTATTTT

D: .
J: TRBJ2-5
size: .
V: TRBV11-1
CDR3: CASSSGSLETQYF
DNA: TGTGCCAGCAGCTCAGGGTCCCTAGAGACCCAGTACTTC

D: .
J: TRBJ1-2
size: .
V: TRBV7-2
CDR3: CASSLGGFNYGYTF
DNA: TGTGCCAGCAGCTTGGGGGGTTTTAACTATGGCTACACCTTC

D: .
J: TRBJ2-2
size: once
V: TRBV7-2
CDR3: CAIPLTSGNTGELFF
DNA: TGTGCCATCCCTTTAACGTCAGGGAACACCGGGGAGCTGTTTTTT

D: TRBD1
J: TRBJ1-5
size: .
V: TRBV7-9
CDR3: CASSLGQGTYSNQPQHF
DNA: TGTGCCAGCAGCCTCGGACAGGGCACCTATAGCAATCAGCCCCAGCATTTT

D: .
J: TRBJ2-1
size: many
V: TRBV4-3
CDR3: CASSQDAASAYNEQFF
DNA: TGCGCCAGCAGCCAAGATGCGGCCTCGGCCTACAATGAGCAGTTCTTC

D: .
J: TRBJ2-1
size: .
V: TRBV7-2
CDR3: CASSFQTGHNEQFF
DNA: TGTGCCAGCAGCTTCCAGACAGGTCACAATGAGCAGTTCTTC

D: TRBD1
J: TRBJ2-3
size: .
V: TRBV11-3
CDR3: CASSLGQGATDTQYF
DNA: TGTGCCAGCAGCTTAGGGCAGGGGGCCACAGATACGCAGTATTTT

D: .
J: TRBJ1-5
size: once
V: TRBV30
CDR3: CAWRQTGPNQPQHF
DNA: TGTGCCTGGAGACAGACGGGACCTAATCAGCCCCAGCATTTT

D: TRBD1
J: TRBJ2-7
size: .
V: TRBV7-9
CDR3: CASSSPGQGAYEQYF
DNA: TGTGCCAGCAGCTCTCCCGGACAGGGGGCCTACGAGCAGTACTTC

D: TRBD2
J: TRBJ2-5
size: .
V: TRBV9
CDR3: CASSVATGLAGALFEAQYF
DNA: TGTGCCAGCAGCGTAGCTACAGGGCTAGCGGGGGCCCTGTTTGAGGCCCAGTACTTC

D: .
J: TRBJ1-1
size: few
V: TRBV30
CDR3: CAWSRGAEAFF
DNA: TGTGCCTGGAGTCGGGGGGCTGAAGCTTTCTTT

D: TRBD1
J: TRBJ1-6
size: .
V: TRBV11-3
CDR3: CASSLDGTVDSPLHF
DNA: TGTGCCAGCAGCTTAGACGGGACAGTAGATTCACCCCTCCACTTT

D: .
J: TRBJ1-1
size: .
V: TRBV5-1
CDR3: CASSAGQGWSTEAFF
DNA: TGCGCCAGCAGCGCGGGCCAGGGATGGAGCACTGAAGCTTTCTTT

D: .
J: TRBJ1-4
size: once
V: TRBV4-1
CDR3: CASSQEEGILRKLFF
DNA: TGCGCCAGCAGCCAAGAAGAGGGAATTTTGCGAAAACTGTTTTTT

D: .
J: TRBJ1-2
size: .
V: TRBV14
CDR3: CASSQVGAEIYGYTF
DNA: TGTGCCAGCAGCCAAGTCGGGGCGGAGATCTATGGCTACACCTTC

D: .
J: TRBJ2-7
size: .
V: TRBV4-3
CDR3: CASSPGAAPSYEQYF
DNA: TGCGCCAGCAGCCCAGGGGCAGCCCCCTCCTACGAGCAGTACTTC

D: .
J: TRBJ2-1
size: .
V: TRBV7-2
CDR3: CASSLPIGGYNEQFF
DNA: TGTGCCAGCAGCTTACCGATCGGGGGCTACAATGAGCAGTTCTTC

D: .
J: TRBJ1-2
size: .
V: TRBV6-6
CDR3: CASSAREGDYGYTF
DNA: TGTGCCAGCAGTGCGAGAGAGGGGGACTATGGCTACACCTTC

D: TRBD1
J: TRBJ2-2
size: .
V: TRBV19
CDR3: CASSTGASTGELFF
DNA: TGTGCCAGTTCAACAGGGGCCAGTACCGGGGAGCTGTTTTTT

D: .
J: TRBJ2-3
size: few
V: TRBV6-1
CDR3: CASNDKLGDTQYF
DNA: TGTGCCAGCAACGATAAGCTGGGAGATACGCAGTATTTT

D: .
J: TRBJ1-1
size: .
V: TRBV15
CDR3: CATSRDPQGTEAFF
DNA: TGTGCCACCAGCAGAGATCCTCAGGGAACTGAAGCTTTCTTT

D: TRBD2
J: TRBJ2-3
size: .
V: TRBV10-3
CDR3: CAISEASGGTDTDTQYF
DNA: TGTGCCATCAGTGAAGCTAGCGGGGGAACTGACACAGATACGCAGTATTTT

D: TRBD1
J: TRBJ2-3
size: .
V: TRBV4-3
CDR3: CASSQSGTAPDTQYF
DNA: TGCGCCAGCAGCCAGTCCGGGACAGCCCCTGATACGCAGTATTTT

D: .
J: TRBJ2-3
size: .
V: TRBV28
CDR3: CASSSDGPGVVDTQYF
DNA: TGTGCCAGCAGTTCAGACGGGCCGGGGGTTGTGGATACGCAGTATTTT